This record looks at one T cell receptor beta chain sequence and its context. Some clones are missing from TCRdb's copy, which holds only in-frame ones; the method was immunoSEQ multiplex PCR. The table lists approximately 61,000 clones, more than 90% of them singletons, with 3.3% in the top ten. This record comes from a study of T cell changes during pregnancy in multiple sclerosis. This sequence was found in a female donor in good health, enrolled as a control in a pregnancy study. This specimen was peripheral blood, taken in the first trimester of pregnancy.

The CDR3 reads CASSPQTGGNQPQHF. In nucleotides, the CDR3 is TGTGCCAGCAGCCCCCAGACAGGGGGCAATCAGCCCCAGCATTTT. V is TRBV7-2 and J is TRBJ1-5; 8 bases are a match to TRBD1. The ends lost 5 bases at V and 2 bases at J; junction bases unmatched: 5. This CDR3 region has 15 residues. Germline-derived CDR1 and CDR2 are SGHTA and FQGNSA.